A single sample gave rise to the 20 T cell receptor beta chains below, sequenced in a study of shared clonotypes between healthy human individuals. Libraries were prepared by immunoSEQ multiplex PCR; TCRdb keeps only in-frame clonotypes and omits some of them. The sample lists about a million clones, around 77% occurring once. The sample consisted of memory CD4+ T cells from PBMCs. Sample subset: CD45RA-negative fraction. These receptors were obtained from a man aged 18 to 29 in good health. Some clones in this sample may be carry-over from other donors' samples.

CDR3: CASSLVTAYMNTEAFF. The DNA of the CDR3 is TGTGCCAGCAGTTTAGTGACAGCTTACATGAACACTGAAGCTTTCTTT. The chain couples TRBV27 to TRBJ1-1; D might be TRBD1 (5 bases). From germline, CDR1 is MNHEY and CDR2 SMNVEV (reference sequence). V lost 2 bases, J lost 0 bases, and 13 bases lay in between. The CDR3 has 16 residues.

This chain connects TRBV2 to TRBJ1-2, with a tentative D call TRBD1 (6 bases). This CDR3 region has 14 residues. The germline CDR1 and CDR2 sequences are SNHLY and FYNNEI. V was cut by 3 bases and J by 3 bases, with 11 bases left in between. This CDR3 is CASSEAGEDYGYTF. Here the CDR3 DNA reads TGTGCCAGCAGTGAGGCAGGGGAAGACTATGGCTACACCTTC.

J is TRBJ1-3 and V is TRBV5-1, with D perhaps matching TRBD1 (6 bases). The V and J ends lost 3 bases and 0 bases respectively, with 10 bases between them. The CDR3 contains 15 residues. Per germline, CDR1 SGHRS and CDR2 YFSETQ. CDR3 in DNA: TGCGCCAGCAGCTATGGACAGACCTCTGGAAACACCATATATTTT. It is translated as CASSYGQTSGNTIYF. Full variable domain (missing parts from reference TRBV5-1 and TRBJ1-3): KAGVTQTPRYLIKTRGQQVTLSCSPISGHRSVSWYQQTPGQGLQFLFEYFSETQRNKGNFPGRFSGRQFSNSRSEMNVSTLELGDSALYLCASSYGQTSGNTIYFGEGSWLTVV.

The chain is built from TRBV5-1 and TRBJ1-1, with D perhaps TRBD1 (6 bases). Germline V CDR1 and CDR2: SGHRS, YFSETQ. The germline V and J ends were trimmed by 6 bases and 1 base, with 13 bases remaining between them. This CDR3 comprises 14 residues. CDR3 nucleotides: TGCGCCAGCACACCAGGGGCATCGAACACTGAAGCTTTCTTT. It codes for CASTPGASNTEAFF.

The rearrangement uses TRBV5-4 and TRBJ2-5; 13 bases are a match to TRBD2. With V trimmed by 4 bases and J by 4 bases, 10 bases remained unmatched. This CDR3 has 17 residues. From germline, CDR1 is SGHNT and CDR2 YYREEE (reference sequence). CDR3 sequence (DNA): TGTGCCAGCAGCCCCACCCTGGGACTAGCGGGAAGAGAGACCCAGTACTTC. It yields the protein CASSPTLGLAGRETQYF.

The gene calls are TRBV28 and TRBJ1-2, with D tentatively TRBD1 (6 bases). This CDR3 has 15 amino acids. Germline CDR1 is MDHEN and CDR2 is SYDVKM. The V end lost 2 bases, the J end lost 4 bases, and 14 bases lay between the germline ends. The CDR3 DNA is TGTGCCAGCAGTTTAGTCCAACAGGGACCCTATGGCTACACCTTC. Encoded protein: CASSLVQQGPYGYTF.

The genes are TRBV7-2 and TRBJ1-2; D gene uncertain. Germline V gene sequence: CDR1 SGHTA, CDR2 FQGNSA. The CDR3 length is 10 residues. Deletions cut 8 bases from V and 3 bases from J, with 4 bases between. CDR3 nucleotide sequence: TGTGCCAGCGGGGACTATGGCTACACCTTC. It is translated as CASGDYGYTF. Filled out from reference TRBV7-2 and TRBJ1-2, the complete variable domain reads GAGVSQSPSNKVTEKGKDVELRCDPISGHTALYWYRQSLGQGLEFLIYFQGNSAPDKSGLPSDRFSAERTGGSVSTLTIQRTQQEDSAVYLCASGDYGYTFGSGTRLTVV.

This chain connects TRBV29-1 to TRBJ1-2; no reliable D call. V was clipped by 0 bases and J by 6 bases, with 2 bases between them. Germline assignment: CDR1 SQVTM and CDR2 ANQGSEA. The CDR3 runs 10 residues. The CDR3 coding sequence is TGCAGCGTTGAAGAAGATGGCTACACCTTC. Translated: CSVEEDGYTF.

There are a few counts of this clone. The J gene is TRBJ2-3, the V gene TRBV4-3, with D possibly matching TRBD2 (6 bases). CDR3 size: 17 residues. V lost 0 bases and J lost 3, with 16 bases in between. Germline values: CDR1 LGHNA, CDR2 YSLEER. CDR3 residues: CASSQEWTNIPTDTQYF. CDR3 DNA sequence: TGCGCCAGCAGCCAAGAGTGGACTAACATTCCAACAGATACGCAGTATTTT.

This clone was seen just once. This CDR3 is also generated by other DNA sequences in the sample. The V gene is TRBV7-9, the J gene TRBJ2-3; D not certain. The germline V gene encodes CDR1 SEHNR and CDR2 FQNEAQ (reference sequence). The ends were cut back, 5 bases at V and 3 bases at J, with 6 bases in the middle. This CDR3 comprises 12 residues. DNA for the CDR3: TGTGCCAGCAGCCCGAGTACAGATACGCAGTATTTT. This translates into CASSPSTDTQYF.

The chain couples TRBV9 to TRBJ2-3; 9 bases are shared with TRBD2. From germline, CDR1 is SGDLS and CDR2 YYNGEE. This CDR3 contains 15 residues. Trimming removed 0 bases from V and 4 bases from J; junction bases left unmatched: 3. Written as DNA, the CDR3 is TGTGCCAGCAGCGTAGGGGGACTAGCTTCAGATACGCAGTATTTT. It translates to CASSVGGLASDTQYF.

The CDR3 is CASSRQATNEKLFF. CDR3 DNA sequence: TGTGCCAGCAGCAGACAGGCAACTAATGAAAAACTGTTTTTT. This sequence joins TRBV27 and TRBJ1-4; D may be TRBD1 (6 bases). V lost 6 bases to trimming and J lost 0 bases, with 8 bases between them. The CDR3 covers 14 residues. Germline values: CDR1 MNHEY, CDR2 SMNVEV (reference sequence).

This clone was recorded at least ten times. V usage is TRBV7-9 and J usage is TRBJ1-1, with a possible D match to TRBD1 (5 bases). CDR3 length equals 17 residues. The V end lost 2 bases, the J end lost 1 base, and 17 bases lay between the germline ends. The germline gives CDR1 SEHNR, CDR2 FQNEAQ (reference sequence). In DNA form, the CDR3 reads TGTGCCAGCAGCTTACCTTACCGCAGGGCCCCGAACACTGAAGCTTTCTTT. Translating gives CASSLPYRRAPNTEAFF.

About this clone itself: The sample holds other DNA sequences that translate to the same CDR3. The genes are TRBV2 and TRBJ2-5; D might be TRBD2 (6 bases). Germline loops: CDR1 SNHLY, CDR2 FYNNEI. V was trimmed by 4 bases and J by 2 bases, leaving 8 bases between them. This CDR3 contains 13 residues. CDR3 in amino acids: CASSGSGQETQYF. The CDR3, as DNA: TGTGCCAGCAGTGGCAGCGGGCAAGAGACCCAGTACTTC.

The J gene is TRBJ2-3, the V gene TRBV5-6; TRBD1 aligns across 8 bases. V lost 0 bases to trimming and J lost 5 bases; unmatched junction nucleotides: 2. Per the germline V gene, CDR1 is SGHDT and CDR2 is YYEEEE. The CDR3 totals 14 residues. CDR3 in amino acids: CASSLGQGKDTQYF. The DNA of the CDR3 is TGTGCCAGCAGCTTGGGACAGGGGAAAGATACGCAGTATTTT.

The chain combines TRBV5-1 with TRBJ2-2; TRBD2 matches 9 bases. Trimming removed 0 bases from V and 5 bases from J; junction bases left unmatched: 14. Per germline, CDR1 SGHRS and CDR2 YFSETQ. CDR3 size: 19 residues. The CDR3 DNA follows: TGCGCCAGCAGCTTGGCCGTAGCGGGAGCCCCTTCAGGTACCGGGGAGCTGTTTTTT. As protein: CASSLAVAGAPSGTGELFF.

The chain has TRBV10-3 and TRBJ2-2, with D unresolved. The germline V and J ends were trimmed by 2 bases and 4 bases, with 8 bases remaining between them. The germline CDR1 and CDR2 sequences are ENHRY and SYGVKD. The CDR3 totals 14 residues. CDR3 residues: CAISEDSSTGELFF. CDR3 in DNA: TGTGCCATCAGTGAGGACTCATCCACCGGGGAGCTGTTTTTT.

This chain joins TRBV30 and TRBJ2-7; 7 bases line up with TRBD2. The CDR3 is 14 residues long. The germline gives CDR1 GTSNPN, CDR2 SVGIG (reference sequence). The ends lost 3 bases at V and 3 bases at J; junction bases unmatched: 8. In nucleotides, the CDR3 is TGTGCCTGGAGGCGTTTAGGCGGGGGCTACGAGCAGTACTTC. As protein: CAWRRLGGGYEQYF.

V and J are TRBV7-9 and TRBJ1-5; no reliable D call. V lost 1 base and J 5 bases, leaving 3 bases between the germline ends. The germline CDR1 and CDR2 sequences are SEHNR and FQNEAQ (reference sequence). This CDR3 comprises 12 residues. In DNA form, the CDR3 reads TGTGCCAGCAGCTTAGAGCATCAGCCCCAGCATTTT. It encodes CASSLEHQPQHF.

The DNA for the CDR3 is TGCGCCAGCAGCATCGGACAGGGAAGATACGAGCAGTACTTC. Its protein is CASSIGQGRYEQYF. This chain connects TRBV5-1 to TRBJ2-7, with 8 positions matching TRBD1. Germline lookup yields CDR1 SGHRS and CDR2 YFSETQ. After removal of 4 bases from V and 4 bases from J, the junction contained 7 bases not matched to a gene. CDR3 size: 14 residues.